The source of this TCR beta chain is a study of blood T cells in healthy people across ages. Study-wide context: Researchers report that template switching captured about one barcoded beta molecule per two T cells.

PCR was performed a second time for about 6 to 12 cycles using a sample-barcoded 5' primer and a J-beta primer mix. Each CDR3 protein is one row after TCRdb ran MiXCR on the 5' RACE reads. This sample has about 770,000 distinct CDR3 sequences, with more than 40% found just once. The CDR3 contains 18 residues. Losses at the gene ends were 6 bases for V and 0 bases for J; bases not matched to a gene: 16. CDR1 is MNHEY and CDR2 is SVGEGT in the germline V gene. The specimen was blood. This sequence originates from a man in his sixties in good health. The chain employs TRBV6-2 or TRBV6-3 and TRBJ2-7; 8 bases are shared with TRBD1. The CDR3 DNA reads TGTGCCAGCAGCAGACGTCCCGGGACAGGATTAACCTCCTACGAGCAGTACTTC. Translated: CASSRRPGTGLTSYEQYF.